These 24 T cell receptor beta chains originate from one sample sequenced in a study of T-cell reconstitution after alpha-beta-depleted transplantation in children. Preparation of the TCRbeta library involved a method that used unique molecular identifiers. TCRdb processed the PCR reads anew with MiXCR; each CDR3 protein has one entry. The data show about 610,000 distinct CDR3 sequences, with roughly a tenth seen just once and less than 5% held by the top ten. Sequencing was performed on PBMCs from the stem cell graft donor, taken from the stem cell graft. These receptors all stem from a human donor who donated a stem cell graft to a child with acute myeloid leukemia.

This clonotype was seen repeatedly, ten times or more. The V gene is TRBV4-2, the J gene TRBJ2-7; D ambiguous. With 0 bases removed from V and 8 bases from J, the gap between germline ends came to 5 bases. Germline V gene data show CDR1 as LGHNA and CDR2 as YNFKEQ. This CDR3 spans 11 amino acids. The CDR3 reads CASSQDQKQYF. The CDR3 DNA is TGTGCCAGCAGCCAAGACCAAAAGCAGTACTTC.

This clonotype was picked up a small number of times. V is TRBV7-6 and J is TRBJ2-1, with 12 bases fitting TRBD2. Germline V CDR1 and CDR2: SGHVS, FNYEAQ. V lost 4 bases and J lost 12; bases outside the gene matches: 19. The CDR3 has 18 residues. CDR3 nucleotides: TGTGCCAGCAGCTACCGATCAAAGACTAGCGGGAGAGGTTCGGGGCAGTTCTTC. The encoded protein is CASSYRSKTSGRGSGQFF.

The chain uses TRBV5-1 and TRBJ2-3, with unresolved D. This CDR3 has 15 amino acids. V was trimmed by 4 bases and J by 6 bases, leaving 18 bases between them. Germline values: CDR1 SGHRS, CDR2 YFSETQ. The CDR3 nucleotides are TGCGCCAGCAGCCCCGGATTAGGCCTGGGGGATACGCAGTATTTT. Encoded protein: CASSPGLGLGDTQYF.

This clonotype was observed a handful of times. The chain joins TRBV7-6 to TRBJ1-2; 10 nucleotides align to TRBD1. V lost 2 bases, J lost 6 bases, and 9 bases stayed unmatched. The germline gives CDR1 SGHVS, CDR2 FNYEAQ. The CDR3 is made up of 16 amino acids. The CDR3 sequence: CASSLSTGTGVDGYTF. In nucleotides, the CDR3 is TGTGCCAGCAGCTTAAGCACCGGGACAGGGGTCGATGGCTACACCTTC.

This clonotype was found many times. The V gene is TRBV29-1, the J gene TRBJ2-1, with no clear D. This CDR3 is built from 11 residues. The V gene lost 5 bases and the J gene lost 10 bases, with 12 bases spanning the gap. In germline, CDR1 is SQVTM, CDR2 ANQGSEA. DNA of the CDR3: TGCAGCGTTATTAGTGTACCGGAGCAGTTCTTC. Amino acids: CSVISVPEQFF.

The chain has TRBV20-1 and TRBJ2-1; TRBD2 matches 10 bases. V was clipped by 3 bases and J by 2 bases; unmatched bases: 7. This CDR3 comprises 16 residues. Per the germline V gene, CDR1 is DFQATT and CDR2 is SNEGSKA (reference sequence). As DNA, the CDR3 is TGCAGTGCTAGCACTAGCGGGATTAAACCCTACAATGAGCAGTTCTTC. It codes for CSASTSGIKPYNEQFF.

This clonotype was observed a few times. The V and J genes are TRBV5-1 and TRBJ2-2; 7 nucleotides agree with TRBD1. V gave up 6 bases and J gave up 3 bases; unmatched junction bases: 8. This CDR3 spans 15 amino acids. Germline V gives CDR1 SGHRS, CDR2 YFSETQ. CDR3 residues: CASIRAGGDTGELFF. CDR3 DNA: TGCGCCAGCATAAGGGCAGGGGGAGACACCGGGGAGCTGTTTTTT. Filled out from reference TRBV5-1 and TRBJ2-2, the complete variable domain reads KAGVTQTPRYLIKTRGQQVTLSCSPISGHRSVSWYQQTPGQGLQFLFEYFSETQRNKGNFPGRFSGRQFSNSRSEMNVSTLELGDSALYLCASIRAGGDTGELFFGEGSRLTVL.

This clonotype was detected only a few times. The CDR3 sequence is CASSPTQGSGVSYNEQFF. The CDR3 DNA reads as TGTGCCAGCTCACCTACACAGGGTAGTGGGGTCTCCTACAATGAGCAGTTCTTC. The V and J genes are TRBV18 and TRBJ2-1; a possible D gene is TRBD1 (6 bases). This CDR3 is 18 amino acids long. The germline V gene encodes CDR1 KGHSH and CDR2 LQKENI. Trimming took off 3 bases at V and 0 bases at J, with 18 bases between the two ends.

This rearrangement joins TRBV4-1 to TRBJ2-7; D might be TRBD1 (6 bases). Trimming stripped 0 bases from V and 3 bases from J, with 12 bases between. The CDR3 covers 15 residues. CDR1 is MGHRA, CDR2 YSYEKL, per germline. The CDR3: CASSQEPTGFYEQYF. CDR3 coding DNA: TGCGCCAGCAGCCAAGAACCGACAGGTTTCTACGAGCAGTACTTC.

This rearrangement joins TRBV12-3 or TRBV12-4 to TRBJ1-1; D ambiguous. V dropped 6 bases and J dropped 0 bases, with 17 bases sitting between them. The CDR3 consists of 16 residues. CDR3 residues: CASSPGTMRMNTEAFF. In DNA form, the CDR3 reads TGTGCCAGCAGCCCTGGTACAATGAGGATGAACACTGAAGCTTTCTTT.

This rearrangement joins TRBV20-1 to TRBJ1-1; tentatively, D is TRBD1 (5 bases). The CDR3 is 15 residues long. V shed 6 bases and J shed 0 bases, with 17 bases lying between them. Per the germline V gene, CDR1 is DFQATT and CDR2 is SNEGSKA (reference sequence). CDR3 in amino acids: CSARAPGGMNTEAFF. As DNA, the CDR3 is TGCAGTGCCAGGGCCCCGGGCGGGATGAACACTGAAGCTTTCTTT.

This clonotype was counted ten times or more. The V call is TRBV20-1, the J call TRBJ2-7, with 11 bases matching TRBD2. The CDR3 has 17 residues. CDR1 is DFQATT and CDR2 is SNEGSKA in the germline V gene (reference sequence). The junction had 9 bases not matched to a gene; V was cut back by 0 bases and J by 2 bases. The CDR3 loop is CSARDLATSGTAYEQYF. CDR3 bases: TGCAGTGCTAGAGATCTGGCGACTAGCGGGACCGCCTACGAGCAGTACTTC.

This rearrangement joins TRBV5-1 to TRBJ1-5, with D perhaps TRBD1 (6 bases). In germline, CDR1 is SGHRS, CDR2 YFSETQ. The CDR3 spans 16 residues. Trimming pared 0 bases from V and 2 bases from J, leaving 12 bases between. The CDR3: CASSLEQGQGNQPQHF. The CDR3, as DNA: TGCGCCAGCAGCTTGGAACAGGGCCAAGGCAATCAGCCCCAGCATTTT.

This clonotype was found many times. The chain links TRBV12-3 or TRBV12-4 to TRBJ2-1, with D possibly matching TRBD2 (5 bases). V was clipped by 2 bases and J by 0 bases, with 8 bases between them. This CDR3 contains 15 residues. The CDR3 protein is CASSLYGSSYNEQFF. In nucleotides, the CDR3 is TGTGCCAGCAGTTTATATGGGAGCTCCTACAATGAGCAGTTCTTC.

CDR3 sequence: CSAILAGATDTQYF. DNA of the CDR3: TGCAGTGCTATCTTAGCGGGAGCAACAGATACGCAGTATTTT. The chain links TRBV20-1 to TRBJ2-3, with 9 bases matching TRBD2. This CDR3 has 14 amino acids. The germline V gene encodes CDR1 DFQATT and CDR2 SNEGSKA (reference sequence). V shed 4 bases and J 3 bases; nucleotides not matched to a gene: 5.

Notes on this clonotype: Given the absence of the conserved phenylalanine or tryptophan at the CDR3 end, a read error is likely. Because the CDR3's place on the DNA is in doubt, the DNA is left out and the CDR3 is given as listed by TCRdb. CDR3: CASSEAYGPVL. The chain combines TRBV6-1 with TRBJ1-2; TRBD1, the D gene given by the table, was not confirmed from the DNA. From its first to its last residue, the CDR3 has 11 amino acids. Germline V gene data show CDR1 as MNHNS and CDR2 as SASEGT.

This clonotype was seen at least ten times. J is TRBJ1-1 and V is TRBV12-3 or TRBV12-4; no reliable D call. CDR3 length equals 14 residues. Trimming left V 5 bases short and J 5 bases short, with 15 bases between. CDR3 loop: CASSTQRSGTEAFF. The DNA of the CDR3 is TGTGCCAGCAGTACACAGCGGTCTGGAACTGAAGCTTTCTTT.

In its sample, this clonotype was seen a few times. The V and J genes are TRBV28 and TRBJ2-7; 9 nucleotides line up with TRBD2. Trimming at V came to 2 bases and at J to 7 bases, leaving 18 bases not matched to a gene. CDR1 and CDR2 (germline): MDHEN, SYDVKM. The CDR3 extends over 18 amino acids. The CDR3 here is CASSLPPGVAGALGEQYF. In nucleotides, the CDR3 is TGTGCCAGCAGTTTACCGCCAGGGGTAGCGGGAGCGCTCGGAGAGCAGTACTTC.

The chain employs TRBV20-1 and TRBJ2-7, with 10 nucleotides matching TRBD2. V was clipped by 7 bases and J by 1 base; unmatched bases: 4. The CDR3 is 13 residues long. Germline CDR1 reads DFQATT; CDR2 reads SNEGSKA (reference sequence). The CDR3 is CSGEREGSYEQYF. The CDR3 DNA follows: TGCAGTGGGGAGCGGGAGGGATCCTACGAGCAGTACTTC.

The rearrangement uses TRBV20-1 and TRBJ1-1; 8 nucleotides match TRBD1. The V gene end was trimmed by 1 base and the J gene end by 9 bases; junction bases not matched to a gene: 13. The CDR3 loop spans 15 amino acids. The germline V gene has CDR1 DFQATT and CDR2 SNEGSKA (reference sequence). The CDR3 DNA follows: TGCAGTGCTAGAGTGCAGGGGGCGCGGATTAGGCAAGCTTTCTTT. It translates to CSARVQGARIRQAFF.

This clonotype was seen more than once but under ten times. J is TRBJ2-7 and V is TRBV29-1, with a weak D call TRBD2 (7 bases). The CDR3 is made up of 13 amino acids. Trimming stripped 7 bases from V and 7 bases from J, with 20 bases between. Per germline, CDR1 SQVTM and CDR2 ANQGSEA. In nucleotides, the CDR3 is TGCAGCGCCACAGGGAGGGGATCAGGGGAGCAGTACTTC. It encodes CSATGRGSGEQYF.

The chain is built from TRBV7-3 and TRBJ2-7; possible D gene TRBD2, 6 bases. Germline CDR1 reads SGHTA; CDR2 reads FQGTGA. CDR3 length: 13 amino acids. With 5 bases removed from V and 6 bases from J, the gap between germline ends came to 14 bases. In DNA form, the CDR3 reads TGTGCCAGCAGCCCTTCCCCGGAGGGCGAGCAGTACTTC. Residues: CASSPSPEGEQYF.

This clonotype appeared a few times. The rearrangement uses TRBV20-1 and TRBJ1-5, with 10 bases identical to TRBD1. CDR3 length: 18 residues. Germline V CDR1 and CDR2: DFQATT, SNEGSKA (reference sequence). The junction had 8 bases not matched to a gene; V was cut back by 0 bases and J by 0 bases. Here the CDR3 reads CSARDPGTGAYSNQPQHF. For the CDR3, the DNA is TGCAGTGCTAGAGATCCCGGGACAGGGGCTTATAGCAATCAGCCCCAGCATTTT.

The chain combines TRBV5-1 with TRBJ2-5, with 7 positions matching TRBD2. The germline V gene encodes CDR1 SGHRS and CDR2 YFSETQ. This CDR3 has 14 amino acids. The V segment lost 3 bases and the J segment 5 bases; nucleotides outside the gene matches: 7. DNA of the CDR3: TGCGCCAGCAGCTCTCCGGGAGGACGGGAGACCCAGTACTTC. It translates to CASSSPGGRETQYF. The variable domain in full, completed from reference TRBV5-1 and TRBJ2-5, reads KAGVTQTPRYLIKTRGQQVTLSCSPISGHRSVSWYQQTPGQGLQFLFEYFSETQRNKGNFPGRFSGRQFSNSRSEMNVSTLELGDSALYLCASSSPGGRETQYFGPGTRLLVL.